The 15 T cell receptor beta chains below all came from one sample that was sequenced in a study of T cell responses to AZD1222 COVID-19 vaccine. TCRdb's copy holds only in-frame clones and misses some; the assay was immunoSEQ multiplex PCR. The sample contains more than 140,000 clones, more than 75% of which appear only once. Sequences were derived from peripheral blood, sampled on day 0 of AZD1222 vaccination. The receptor set was obtained from an adult in good health.

The gene calls are TRBV23-1 and TRBJ1-5; D ambiguous. TRBV23-1 is an ORF; its function is uncertain. The CDR3 has 10 residues. V shed 6 bases and J shed 9 bases, with 6 bases lying between them. The DNA for the CDR3 is TGCGCCAGCAGCCGGGGGCCCCAGCATTTT. This translates into CASSRGPQHF.

To note about this clone: This sample also contains other DNA sequences that code for the same CDR3. The genes are TRBV18 and TRBJ2-3; D ambiguous. The CDR3 loop spans 12 amino acids. V was trimmed by 2 bases and J by 2 bases, leaving 2 bases between them. Germline lookup yields CDR1 KGHSH and CDR2 LQKENI. CDR3 nucleotide sequence: TGTGCCAGCTCACCAAACACAGATACGCAGTATTTT. Its translation is CASSPNTDTQYF.

V and J are TRBV5-4 and TRBJ1-2; 7 nucleotides match TRBD1. Germline loops: CDR1 SGHNT, CDR2 YYREEE (reference sequence). V trimming: 0 bases; J trimming: 6 bases; junction bases outside the gene matches: 8. The CDR3 consists of 15 residues. As DNA, the CDR3 is TGTGCCAGCAGCTTGGTGGAAGCAGGGGGTAATGGCTACACCTTC. It codes for CASSLVEAGGNGYTF.

The chain has TRBV30 and TRBJ1-5; possibly TRBD1 for D (5 bases). The CDR3 is 16 residues long. Germline assignment: CDR1 GTSNPN and CDR2 SVGIG (reference sequence). V was clipped by 2 bases and J by 3 bases, with 17 bases between them. The CDR3 region is CAWSPPREGANQPQHF. In DNA form, the CDR3 reads TGTGCCTGGAGTCCCCCACGGGAAGGGGCCAATCAGCCCCAGCATTTT.

This chain uses TRBV6-2 or TRBV6-3 with TRBJ2-5; TRBD2 matches 13 bases. After removal of 4 bases from V and 4 bases from J, the junction contained 12 bases not matched to a gene. Germline V gene data show CDR1 as MNHEY and CDR2 as SVGEGT. This CDR3 has 18 amino acids. CDR3 DNA sequence: TGTGCCAGCAGTTTCCGGACTAGCGGGAGTAGGCTGGGAGAGACCCAGTACTTC. It is translated as CASSFRTSGSRLGETQYF.

The CDR3 is CASSQEGGSGYTF. The DNA of the CDR3 is TGTGCCAGCAGCCAAGAGGGGGGGAGTGGCTACACCTTC. This sequence joins TRBV14 and TRBJ1-2, with a weak D call TRBD1 (5 bases). The length of the CDR3 is 13 residues. V dropped 0 bases and J dropped 7 bases, with 9 bases sitting between them. Germline-derived CDR1 and CDR2 are SGHDN and FVKESK.

This sequence joins TRBV30 and TRBJ2-4, with D possibly being TRBD1 (5 bases). V was clipped by 5 bases and J by 3 bases, with 11 bases between them. Per germline, CDR1 GTSNPN and CDR2 SVGIG (reference sequence). The CDR3 contains 13 residues. CDR3 residues: CAWEPGLKNIQYF. CDR3 bases: TGTGCCTGGGAACCAGGGCTCAAAAACATTCAGTACTTC.

The chain employs TRBV27 and TRBJ2-2; D gene uncertain. Germline CDR1 and CDR2: MNHEY and SMNVEV (reference sequence). The V end lost 3 bases, the J end lost 6 bases, and 11 bases lay between the germline ends. The CDR3 totals 14 residues. The CDR3 nucleotides read TGTGCCAGCAGTTTTTTGGGGTTGGCCGGGGAGCTGTTTTTT. This encodes CASSFLGLAGELFF.

This chain joins TRBV9 and TRBJ1-2; TRBD1 matches 10 bases. Trimming cost V 2 bases and J 7 bases; bases outside gene matches: 5. This CDR3 is 14 amino acids long. Germline CDR1 SGDLS, CDR2 YYNGEE. The CDR3 DNA follows: TGTGCCAGCAGCGTTGACAGGGGGCGCTTTGGCTACACCTTC. Translating gives CASSVDRGRFGYTF.

The rearrangement uses TRBV7-3 and TRBJ2-3; 12 bases match TRBD2. In germline, CDR1 is SGHTA, CDR2 FQGTGA. The CDR3 length is 18 residues. The V segment lost 1 base and the J segment 0 bases; nucleotides outside the gene matches: 5. CDR3 sequence reads: CASSLMSLAGGSTDTQYF. In nucleotides, the CDR3 is TGTGCCAGCAGCTTAATGTCGCTAGCGGGAGGGAGCACAGATACGCAGTATTTT.

The genes are TRBV5-6 and TRBJ2-7; TRBD2 agrees at 10 bases. J gave up 6 bases and V 3 bases, and 12 bases lay outside the gene matches. The CDR3 has 16 residues. Per germline, CDR1 SGHDT and CDR2 YYEEEE. CDR3 protein: CASSSLSLAGDGEQYF. CDR3 DNA sequence: TGTGCCAGCAGCTCTCTTAGTCTAGCGGGAGACGGCGAGCAGTACTTC.

The chain is built from TRBV10-3 and TRBJ2-3; TRBD2 matches 14 bases. CDR1 and CDR2 from the germline V gene are ENHRY and SYGVKD. This CDR3 comprises 16 residues. V trimming: 3 bases; J trimming: 4 bases; junction bases outside the gene matches: 3. The CDR3, as DNA: TGTGCCATCAGTGATGGGACTAGCGGGAGATCAGATACGCAGTATTTT. It specifies CAISDGTSGRSDTQYF.

The CDR3 loop reads CAITRELYNEQFF. The DNA for the CDR3 is TGTGCCATCACGCGGGAGCTATACAATGAGCAGTTCTTC. The chain couples TRBV10-3 to TRBJ2-1; 7 bases match TRBD2. This CDR3 contains 13 residues. The germline V gene has CDR1 ENHRY and CDR2 SYGVKD. V dropped 7 bases and J dropped 4; count of bases not matched to a gene: 4.

The chain employs TRBV19 and TRBJ1-2; D call uncertain. The CDR3 extends over 15 amino acids. Germline V gene data show CDR1 as LNHDA and CDR2 as SQIVND (reference sequence). V was shortened by 1 base and J by 0 bases, with 9 bases between the two germline ends. Written as DNA, the CDR3 is TGTGCCAGTAGTATAGGACCTGTCGCTAACTATGGCTACACCTTC. This gives the protein CASSIGPVANYGYTF.

The chain recombines TRBV7-9 with TRBJ2-5; D uncertain. The V and J ends lost 5 bases and 5 bases respectively, with 3 bases between them. Germline V CDR1 and CDR2: SEHNR, FQNEAQ (reference sequence). The CDR3 consists of 10 residues. The DNA for the CDR3 is TGTGCCAGCAGCGGGGAGACCCAGTACTTC. Amino acids: CASSGETQYF.